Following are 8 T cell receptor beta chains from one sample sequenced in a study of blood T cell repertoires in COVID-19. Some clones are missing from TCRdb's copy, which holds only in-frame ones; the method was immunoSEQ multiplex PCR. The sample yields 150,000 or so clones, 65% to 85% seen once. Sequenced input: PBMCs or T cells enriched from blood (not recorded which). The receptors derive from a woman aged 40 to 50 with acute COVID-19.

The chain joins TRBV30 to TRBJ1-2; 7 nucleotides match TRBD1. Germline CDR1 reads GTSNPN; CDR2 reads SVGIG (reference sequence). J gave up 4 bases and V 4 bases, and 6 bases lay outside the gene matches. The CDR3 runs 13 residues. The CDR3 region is CAWNKDRRYGYTF. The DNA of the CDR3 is TGTGCCTGGAACAAGGACAGGCGCTATGGCTACACCTTC.

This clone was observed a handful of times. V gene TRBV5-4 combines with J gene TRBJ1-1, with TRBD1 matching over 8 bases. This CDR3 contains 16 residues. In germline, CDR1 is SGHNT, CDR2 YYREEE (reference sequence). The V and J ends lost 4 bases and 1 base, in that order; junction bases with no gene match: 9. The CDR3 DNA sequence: TGTGCCAGCAGCCCCGGACAGGGTAGAGGGAACACTGAAGCTTTCTTT. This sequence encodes CASSPGQGRGNTEAFF.

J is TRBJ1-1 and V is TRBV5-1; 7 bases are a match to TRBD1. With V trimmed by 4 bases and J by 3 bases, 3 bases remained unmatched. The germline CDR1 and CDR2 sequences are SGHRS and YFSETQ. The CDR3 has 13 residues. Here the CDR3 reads CASSRDRDTEAFF. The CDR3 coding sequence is TGCGCCAGCAGCCGAGACAGGGACACTGAAGCTTTCTTT.

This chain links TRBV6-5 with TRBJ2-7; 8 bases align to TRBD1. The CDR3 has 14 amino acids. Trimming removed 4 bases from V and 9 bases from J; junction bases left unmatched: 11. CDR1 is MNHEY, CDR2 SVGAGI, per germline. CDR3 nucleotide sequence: TGTGCCAGCAGTTCCTCTGACAGGGGAGGAGTGCAGTACGTC. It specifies CASSSSDRGGVQYV.

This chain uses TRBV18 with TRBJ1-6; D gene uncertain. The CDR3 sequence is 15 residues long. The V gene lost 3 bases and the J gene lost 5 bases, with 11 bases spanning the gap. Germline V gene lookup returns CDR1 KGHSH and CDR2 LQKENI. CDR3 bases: TGTGCCAGCTCACCCCGGGAGGGTGATAATTCACCCCTCCACTTT. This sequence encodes CASSPREGDNSPLHF.

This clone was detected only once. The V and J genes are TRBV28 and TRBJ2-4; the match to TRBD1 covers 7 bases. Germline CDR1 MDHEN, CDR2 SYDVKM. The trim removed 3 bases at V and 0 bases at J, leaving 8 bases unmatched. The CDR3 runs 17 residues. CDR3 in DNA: TGTGCCAGCAGTTTCCTCGGGACAGACCTAGCCAAAAACATTCAGTACTTC. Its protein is CASSFLGTDLAKNIQYF.

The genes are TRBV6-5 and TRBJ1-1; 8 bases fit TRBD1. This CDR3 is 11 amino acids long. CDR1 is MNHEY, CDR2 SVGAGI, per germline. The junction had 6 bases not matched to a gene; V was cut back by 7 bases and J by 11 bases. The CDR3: CASITTGAAFF. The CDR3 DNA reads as TGTGCCAGCATAACGACAGGGGCCGCTTTCTTT.

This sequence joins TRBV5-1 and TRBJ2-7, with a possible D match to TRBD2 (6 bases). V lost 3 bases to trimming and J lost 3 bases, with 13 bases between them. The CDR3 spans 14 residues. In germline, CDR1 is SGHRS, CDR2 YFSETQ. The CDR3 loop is CASSSEGPGYEQYF. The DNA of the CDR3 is TGCGCCAGCAGCTCGGAGGGCCCAGGCTACGAGCAGTACTTC.